This TCR beta chain was identified during a study of OX40 agonist ivuxolimab in advanced cancers. Study background: Patients received ivuxolimab, an intravenous treatment, every 2 weeks at 0.01 to 10 mg/kg.

TCRdb's table, derived via immunoSEQ multiplex PCR, lists solely in-frame clones and lacks some. The data show around 130,000 clones, with 80% to 95% seen just once and 0.15% to 0.17% held by the top ten. On this clone: Antigen unknown.

Trimming at V came to 1 base and at J to 5 bases, leaving 4 bases not matched to a gene. The CDR3 has 16 residues. CDR1 is SGHAT and CDR2 is FQNNGV in the germline V gene. Notes on the study in general: Relative to CD4+ cells, CD8+ T cells on average had more expanded clones. No determination was made of the antigen specificity of the expanded peripheral T cells.

The chain carries TRBV11-2 and TRBJ2-2, with 10 bases identical to TRBD2. This TCR came from an adult with an advanced solid tumor such as melanoma, head and neck, liver or kidney cancer. Sequenced here: CD4+ or CD8+ T cells sorted from blood, sampled in a trial of the OX40 agonist ivuxolimab. This CDR3 is CASSLVGTSVTGELFF. CDR3 in DNA: TGTGCCAGCAGCTTAGTCGGGACTAGCGTTACCGGGGAGCTGTTTTTT. Full variable domain (remainder filled in from reference TRBV11-2 and TRBJ2-2): EAGVAQSPRYKIIEKRQSVAFWCNPISGHATLYWYQQILGQGPKLLIQFQNNGVVDDSQLPKDRFSAERLKGVDSTLKIQPAKLEDSAVYLCASSLVGTSVTGELFFGEGSRLTVL.